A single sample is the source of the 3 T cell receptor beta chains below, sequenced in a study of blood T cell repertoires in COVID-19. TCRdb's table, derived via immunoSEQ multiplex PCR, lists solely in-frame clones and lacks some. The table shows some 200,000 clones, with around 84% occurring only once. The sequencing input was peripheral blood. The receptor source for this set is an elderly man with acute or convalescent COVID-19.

The CDR3, as DNA: TGTGCCACCAGTGATGGACTTCCCCTGGAAGAGACCCAGTACTTC. Translating gives CATSDGLPLEETQYF. The chain recombines TRBV24-1 with TRBJ2-5; D possibly corresponds to TRBD2 (5 bases). Germline values: CDR1 KGHDR, CDR2 SFDVKD. The CDR3 has 15 residues. V dropped 3 bases and J dropped 3 bases, with 13 bases sitting between them.

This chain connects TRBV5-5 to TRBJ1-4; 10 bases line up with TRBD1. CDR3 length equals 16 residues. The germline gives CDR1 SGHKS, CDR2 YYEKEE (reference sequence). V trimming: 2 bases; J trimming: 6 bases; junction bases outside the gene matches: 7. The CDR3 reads CASSLGPGTGDEKLFF. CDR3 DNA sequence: TGTGCCAGCAGCTTAGGACCCGGGACAGGGGATGAAAAACTGTTTTTT.

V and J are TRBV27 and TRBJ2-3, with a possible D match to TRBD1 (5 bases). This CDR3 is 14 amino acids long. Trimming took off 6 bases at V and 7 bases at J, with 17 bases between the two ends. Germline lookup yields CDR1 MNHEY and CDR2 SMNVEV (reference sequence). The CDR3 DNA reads TGTGCCAGCAGCCCGACAGTTCCCCCCTATACGCAGTATTTT. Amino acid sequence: CASSPTVPPYTQYF.